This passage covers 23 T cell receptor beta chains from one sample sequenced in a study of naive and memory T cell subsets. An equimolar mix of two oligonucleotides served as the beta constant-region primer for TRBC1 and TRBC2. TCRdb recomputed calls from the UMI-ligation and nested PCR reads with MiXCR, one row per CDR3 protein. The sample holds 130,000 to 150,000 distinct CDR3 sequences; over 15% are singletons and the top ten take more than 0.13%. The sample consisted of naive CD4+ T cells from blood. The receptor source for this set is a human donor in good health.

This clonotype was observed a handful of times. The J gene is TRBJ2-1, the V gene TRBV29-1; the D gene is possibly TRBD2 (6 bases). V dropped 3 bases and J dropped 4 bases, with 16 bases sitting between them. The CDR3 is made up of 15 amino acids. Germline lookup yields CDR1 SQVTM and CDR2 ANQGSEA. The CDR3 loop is CSVDGRAGPYNEQFF. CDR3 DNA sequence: TGCAGCGTTGATGGTCGGGCGGGACCTTACAATGAGCAGTTCTTC.

CDR3 DNA sequence: TGTGCCAGCAGTACAGGGGGCTCACCCCTCCACTTT. This translates into CASSTGGSPLHF. The rearrangement uses TRBV28 and TRBJ1-6; 9 bases map to TRBD1. CDR1 is MDHEN and CDR2 is SYDVKM in the germline V gene. The length of the CDR3 is 12 residues. V shed 5 bases and J 10 bases; nucleotides not matched to a gene: 0.

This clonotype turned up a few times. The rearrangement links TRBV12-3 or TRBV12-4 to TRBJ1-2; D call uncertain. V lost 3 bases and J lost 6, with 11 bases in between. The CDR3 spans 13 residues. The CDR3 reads CASSFDSYDGYTF. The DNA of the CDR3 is TGTGCCAGCAGTTTTGATTCCTACGATGGCTACACCTTC.

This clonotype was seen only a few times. The CDR3 sequence: CASSLPGPGQGEKYQETQYF. The CDR3 nucleotides read TGTGCCAGCAGCCTCCCTGGTCCGGGACAGGGGGAAAAATACCAAGAGACCCAGTACTTC. The chain uses TRBV4-2 and TRBJ2-5; 11 nucleotides align to TRBD1. Germline trimming cut 4 bases from V and 0 bases from J; bases unmatched to any gene: 16. The CDR3 length is 20 residues. CDR1 is LGHNA and CDR2 is YNFKEQ in the germline V gene.

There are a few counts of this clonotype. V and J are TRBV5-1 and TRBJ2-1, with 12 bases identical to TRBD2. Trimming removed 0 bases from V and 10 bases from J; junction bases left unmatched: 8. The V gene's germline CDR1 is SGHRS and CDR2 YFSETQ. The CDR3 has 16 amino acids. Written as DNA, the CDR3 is TGCGCCAGCAGCTTGGGGCTGACTAGCGGGAGTTACGAGCAGTTCTTC. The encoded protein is CASSLGLTSGSYEQFF.

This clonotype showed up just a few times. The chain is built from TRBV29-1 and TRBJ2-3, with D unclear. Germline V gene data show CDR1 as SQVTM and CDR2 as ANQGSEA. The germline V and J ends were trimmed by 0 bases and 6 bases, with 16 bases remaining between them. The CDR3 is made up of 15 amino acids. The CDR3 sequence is CSVEEGFRSPDTQYF. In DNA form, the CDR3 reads TGCAGCGTTGAAGAGGGCTTCCGGAGCCCGGATACGCAGTATTTT.

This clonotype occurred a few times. CDR3 loop: CASSLAASGYNEQFF. The CDR3 DNA reads TGTGCCAGCAGCTTAGCAGCTAGCGGTTACAATGAGCAGTTCTTC. J is TRBJ2-1 and V is TRBV7-3; 7 nucleotides line up with TRBD2. The CDR3 spans 15 residues. Germline loops: CDR1 SGHTA, CDR2 FQGTGA. V shed 2 bases and J 4 bases; nucleotides not matched to a gene: 5.

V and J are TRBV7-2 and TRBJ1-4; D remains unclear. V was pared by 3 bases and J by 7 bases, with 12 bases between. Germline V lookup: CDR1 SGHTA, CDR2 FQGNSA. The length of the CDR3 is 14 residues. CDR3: CASSLNSIGEKLFF. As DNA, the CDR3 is TGTGCCAGCAGCTTGAACAGCATAGGTGAAAAACTGTTTTTT.

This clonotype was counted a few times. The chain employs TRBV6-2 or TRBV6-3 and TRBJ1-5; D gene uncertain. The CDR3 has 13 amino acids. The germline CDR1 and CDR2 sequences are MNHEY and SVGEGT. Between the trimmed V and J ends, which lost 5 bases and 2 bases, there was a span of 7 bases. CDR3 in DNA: TGTGCCAGCAGTCCTACGCGCAATCAGCCCCAGCATTTT. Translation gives CASSPTRNQPQHF.

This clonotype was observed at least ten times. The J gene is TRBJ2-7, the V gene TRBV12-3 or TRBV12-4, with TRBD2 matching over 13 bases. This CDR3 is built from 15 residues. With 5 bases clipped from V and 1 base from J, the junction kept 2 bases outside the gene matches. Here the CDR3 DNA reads TGTGCCAGCAGTAGGACTAGCGGGAGTTCCTACGAGCAGTACTTC. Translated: CASSRTSGSSYEQYF.

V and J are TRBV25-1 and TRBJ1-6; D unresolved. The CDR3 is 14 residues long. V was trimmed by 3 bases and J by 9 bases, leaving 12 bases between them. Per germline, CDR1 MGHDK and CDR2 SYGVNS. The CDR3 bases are TGTGCCAGCAGTGACTGGGAGGGTATTTCACCCCTCCACTTT. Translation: CASSDWEGISPLHF.

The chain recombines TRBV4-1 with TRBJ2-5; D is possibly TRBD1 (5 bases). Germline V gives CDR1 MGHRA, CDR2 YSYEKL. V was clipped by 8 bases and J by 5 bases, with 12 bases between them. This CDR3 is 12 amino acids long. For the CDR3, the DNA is TGCGCCAGCCAAGGGGTAGACGAGACCCAGTACTTC. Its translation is CASQGVDETQYF.

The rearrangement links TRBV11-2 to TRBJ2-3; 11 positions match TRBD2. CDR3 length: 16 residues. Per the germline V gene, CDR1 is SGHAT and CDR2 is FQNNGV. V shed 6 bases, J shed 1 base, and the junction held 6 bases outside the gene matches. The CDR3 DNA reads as TGTGCCAGCAGTTCTAAACTAGCGGGAGGCACAGATACGCAGTATTTT. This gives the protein CASSSKLAGGTDTQYF.

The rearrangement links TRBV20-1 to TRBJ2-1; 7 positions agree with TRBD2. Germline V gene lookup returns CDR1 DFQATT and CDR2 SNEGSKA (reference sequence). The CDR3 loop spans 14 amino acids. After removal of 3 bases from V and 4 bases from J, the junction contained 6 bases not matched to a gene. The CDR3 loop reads CSARYGTTYNEQFF. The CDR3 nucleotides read TGCAGTGCTAGGTACGGGACTACTTACAATGAGCAGTTCTTC.

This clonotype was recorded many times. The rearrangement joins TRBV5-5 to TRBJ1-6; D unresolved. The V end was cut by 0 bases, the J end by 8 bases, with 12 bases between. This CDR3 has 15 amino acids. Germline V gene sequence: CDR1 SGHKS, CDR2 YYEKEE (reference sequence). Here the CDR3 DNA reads TGTGCCAGCAGCTTGGTGTCCCCAAGGGATTCACCCCTCCACTTT. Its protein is CASSLVSPRDSPLHF.

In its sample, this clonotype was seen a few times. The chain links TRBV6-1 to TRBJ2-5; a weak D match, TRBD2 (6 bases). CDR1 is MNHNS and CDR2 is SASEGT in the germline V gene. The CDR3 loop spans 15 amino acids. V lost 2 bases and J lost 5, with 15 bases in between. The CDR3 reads CASSESTGGWETQYF. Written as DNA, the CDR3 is TGTGCCAGCAGTGAATCGACTGGGGGGTGGGAGACCCAGTACTTC.

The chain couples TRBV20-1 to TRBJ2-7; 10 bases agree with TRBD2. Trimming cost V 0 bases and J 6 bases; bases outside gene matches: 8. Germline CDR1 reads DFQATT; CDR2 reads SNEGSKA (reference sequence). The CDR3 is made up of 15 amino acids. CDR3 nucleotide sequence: TGCAGTGCTAGAGATTGGCTAGCGGGAGATTCCGAGCAGTACTTC. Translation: CSARDWLAGDSEQYF.

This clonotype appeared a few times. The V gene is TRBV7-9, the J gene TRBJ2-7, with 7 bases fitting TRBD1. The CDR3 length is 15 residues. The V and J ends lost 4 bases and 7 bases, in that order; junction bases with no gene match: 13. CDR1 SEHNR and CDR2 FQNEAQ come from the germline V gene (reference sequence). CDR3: CASSSRTGPYEEQYF. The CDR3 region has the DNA TGTGCCAGCAGCTCAAGGACAGGACCATACGAGGAGCAGTACTTC.

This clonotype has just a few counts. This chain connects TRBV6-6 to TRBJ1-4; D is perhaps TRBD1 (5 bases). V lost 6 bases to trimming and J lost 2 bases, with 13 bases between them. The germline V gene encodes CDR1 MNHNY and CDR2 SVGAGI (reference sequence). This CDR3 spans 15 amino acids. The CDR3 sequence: CASSPQGRTNEKLFF. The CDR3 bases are TGTGCCAGCAGCCCGCAGGGTCGCACTAATGAAAAACTGTTTTTT.

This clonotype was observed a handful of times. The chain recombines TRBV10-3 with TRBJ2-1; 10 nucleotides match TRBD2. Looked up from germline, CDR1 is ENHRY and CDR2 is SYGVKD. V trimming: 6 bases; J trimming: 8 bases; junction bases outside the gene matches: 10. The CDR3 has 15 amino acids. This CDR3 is CAISKREGQGDEQFF. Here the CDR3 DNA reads TGTGCCATCAGCAAGCGGGAGGGCCAGGGGGATGAGCAGTTCTTC.

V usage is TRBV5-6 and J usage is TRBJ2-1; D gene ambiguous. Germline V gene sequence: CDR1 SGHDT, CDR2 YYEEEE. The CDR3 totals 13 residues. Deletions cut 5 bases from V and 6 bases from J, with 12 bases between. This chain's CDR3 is CASSPYFPNEQFF. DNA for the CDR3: TGTGCCAGCAGTCCATATTTCCCCAATGAGCAGTTCTTC.

CDR3 region: CASSQDSRNTQYF. DNA for the CDR3: TGTGCCAGCAGCCAAGATTCCCGGAATACGCAGTATTTT. The V gene is TRBV3-1, the J gene TRBJ2-3; no firm D call. The CDR3 covers 13 residues. V was pared by 0 bases and J by 7 bases, with 8 bases between. Per germline, CDR1 LGHDT and CDR2 YNNKEL (reference sequence).

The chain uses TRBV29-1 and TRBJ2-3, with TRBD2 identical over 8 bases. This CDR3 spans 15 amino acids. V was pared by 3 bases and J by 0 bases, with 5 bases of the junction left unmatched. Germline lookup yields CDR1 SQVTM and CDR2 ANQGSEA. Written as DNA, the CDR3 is TGCAGCGTTGATCGGGCTAGCGGGAGCACAGATACGCAGTATTTT. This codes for CSVDRASGSTDTQYF.